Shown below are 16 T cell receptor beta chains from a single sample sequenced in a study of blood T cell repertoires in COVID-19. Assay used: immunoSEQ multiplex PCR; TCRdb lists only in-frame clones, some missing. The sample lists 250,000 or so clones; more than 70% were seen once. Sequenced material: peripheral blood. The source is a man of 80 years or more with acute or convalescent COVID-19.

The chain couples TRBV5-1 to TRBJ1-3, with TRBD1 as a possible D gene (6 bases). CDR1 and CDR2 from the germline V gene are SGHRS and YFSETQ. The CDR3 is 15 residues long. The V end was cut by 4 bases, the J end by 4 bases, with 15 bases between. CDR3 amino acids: CASSSAGTQGNTIYF. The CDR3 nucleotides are TGCGCCAGCAGCAGCGCCGGGACACAAGGAAACACCATATATTTT.

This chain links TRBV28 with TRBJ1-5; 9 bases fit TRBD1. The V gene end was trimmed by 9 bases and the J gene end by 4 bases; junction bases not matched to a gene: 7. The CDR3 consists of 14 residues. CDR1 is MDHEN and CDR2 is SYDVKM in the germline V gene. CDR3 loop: CASWGGTGNQPQHF. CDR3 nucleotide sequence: TGTGCCAGTTGGGGCGGGACAGGGAATCAGCCCCAGCATTTT.

CDR3 in DNA: TGTGCCAGCACCAGACTAGCGGGCCCCTACGAGCAGTACTTC. Its translation is CASTRLAGPYEQYF. The chain employs TRBV9 and TRBJ2-7; TRBD2 matches 10 bases. The length of the CDR3 is 14 residues. V trimming: 6 bases; J trimming: 2 bases; junction bases outside the gene matches: 5. Germline V lookup: CDR1 SGDLS, CDR2 YYNGEE.

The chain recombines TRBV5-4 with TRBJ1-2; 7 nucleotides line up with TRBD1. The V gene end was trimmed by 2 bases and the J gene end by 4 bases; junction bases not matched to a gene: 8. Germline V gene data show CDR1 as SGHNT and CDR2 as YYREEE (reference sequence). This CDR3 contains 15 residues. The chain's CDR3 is CASSLQTGNFYGYTF. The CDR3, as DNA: TGTGCCAGCAGCTTACAGACAGGGAATTTCTATGGCTACACCTTC.

For the CDR3, the DNA is TGTGCCAGTAGGCCGGGACTAGCGGGAGCGGGTGAGCAGTTCTTC. Protein product: CASRPGLAGAGEQFF. This chain uses TRBV19 with TRBJ2-1; 14 positions match TRBD2. Germline-derived CDR1 and CDR2 are LNHDA and SQIVND (reference sequence). V shed 6 bases, J shed 9 bases, and the junction held 7 bases outside the gene matches. The CDR3 runs 15 residues.

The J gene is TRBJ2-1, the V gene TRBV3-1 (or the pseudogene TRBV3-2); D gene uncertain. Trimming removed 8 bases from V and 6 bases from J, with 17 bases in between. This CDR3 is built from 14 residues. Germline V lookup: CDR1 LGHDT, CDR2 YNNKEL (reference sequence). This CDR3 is CASESQTLGNEQFF. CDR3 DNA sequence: TGTGCCAGCGAAAGCCAAACCCTCGGCAATGAGCAGTTCTTC.

CDR3: CASSLGQRNSPLHF. In DNA form, the CDR3 reads TGTGCCAGCAGTCTTGGACAGAGGAATTCACCCCTCCACTTT. This chain uses TRBV6-5 with TRBJ1-6, with a weak D call TRBD1 (6 bases). This CDR3 comprises 14 residues. V lost 5 bases and J lost 7, with 12 bases in between. Germline CDR1 reads MNHEY; CDR2 reads SVGAGI.

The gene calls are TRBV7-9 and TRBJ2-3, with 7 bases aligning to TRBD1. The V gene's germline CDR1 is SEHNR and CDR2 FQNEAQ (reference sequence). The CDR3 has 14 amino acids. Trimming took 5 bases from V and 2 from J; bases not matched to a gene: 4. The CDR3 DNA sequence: TGTGCCAGCAGCCCCGGACAGGCCACAGATACGCAGTATTTT. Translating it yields CASSPGQATDTQYF.

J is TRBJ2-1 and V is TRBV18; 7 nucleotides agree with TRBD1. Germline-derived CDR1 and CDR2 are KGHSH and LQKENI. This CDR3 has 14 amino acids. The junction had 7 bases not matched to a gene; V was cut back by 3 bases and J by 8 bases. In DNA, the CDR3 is TGTGCCAGCTCACCCGTGACAGGGATCGATGAGCAGTTCTTC. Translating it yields CASSPVTGIDEQFF.

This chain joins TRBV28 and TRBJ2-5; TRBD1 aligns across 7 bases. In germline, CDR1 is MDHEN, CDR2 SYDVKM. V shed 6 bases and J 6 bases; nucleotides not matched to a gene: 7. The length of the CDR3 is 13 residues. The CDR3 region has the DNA TGTGCCAGCAGATTGACAGGGATGCAGACCCAGTACTTC. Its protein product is CASRLTGMQTQYF.

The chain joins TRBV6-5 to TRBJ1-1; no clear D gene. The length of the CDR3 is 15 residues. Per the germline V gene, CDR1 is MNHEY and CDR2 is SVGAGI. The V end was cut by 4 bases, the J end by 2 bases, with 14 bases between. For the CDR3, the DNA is TGTGCCAGCAGTTGGTCCCAGGTGTTTAACACTGAAGCTTTCTTT. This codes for CASSWSQVFNTEAFF.

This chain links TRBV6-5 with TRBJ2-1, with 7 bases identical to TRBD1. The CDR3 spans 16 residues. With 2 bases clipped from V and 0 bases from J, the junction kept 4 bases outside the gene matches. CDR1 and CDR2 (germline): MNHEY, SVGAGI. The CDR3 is CASSYAWDSSYNEQFF. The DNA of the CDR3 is TGTGCCAGCAGTTACGCCTGGGACAGCTCCTACAATGAGCAGTTCTTC.

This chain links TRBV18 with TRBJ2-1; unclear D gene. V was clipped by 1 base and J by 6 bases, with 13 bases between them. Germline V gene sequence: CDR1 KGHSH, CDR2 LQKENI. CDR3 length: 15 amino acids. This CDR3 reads CASSPRGLPGNEQFF. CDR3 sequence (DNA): TGTGCCAGCTCACCACGTGGCTTGCCAGGCAATGAGCAGTTCTTC.

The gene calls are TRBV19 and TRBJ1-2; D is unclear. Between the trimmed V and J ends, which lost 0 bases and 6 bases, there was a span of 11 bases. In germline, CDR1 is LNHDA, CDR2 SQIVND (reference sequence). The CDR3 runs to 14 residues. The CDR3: CASSIDRGSDGYTF. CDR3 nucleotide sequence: TGTGCCAGTAGTATAGATCGGGGTTCGGATGGCTACACCTTC.

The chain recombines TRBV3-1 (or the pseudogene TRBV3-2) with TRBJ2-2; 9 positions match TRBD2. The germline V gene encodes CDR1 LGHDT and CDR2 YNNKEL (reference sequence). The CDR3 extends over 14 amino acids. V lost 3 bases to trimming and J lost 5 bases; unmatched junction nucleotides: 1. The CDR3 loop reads CASSQREGTGELFF. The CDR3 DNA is TGTGCCAGCAGCCAGCGGGAGGGGACCGGGGAGCTGTTTTTT.

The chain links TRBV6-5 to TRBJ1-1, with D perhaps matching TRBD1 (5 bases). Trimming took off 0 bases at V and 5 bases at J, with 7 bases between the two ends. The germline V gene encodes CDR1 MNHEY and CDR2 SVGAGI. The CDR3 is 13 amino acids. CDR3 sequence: CASSYSEGTEAFF. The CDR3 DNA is TGTGCCAGCAGTTACTCGGAGGGGACTGAAGCTTTCTTT.